The clone carrying this TCR beta chain has only a few counts. Its specificity is not known. Amplification used 60 Vbeta primers and 13 Jbeta primers. The table came from immunoSEQ multiplex PCR; TCRdb's copy has only in-frame clones and leaves some out. The table records around 100,000 clones, under 70% of them present only once. The data stem from a study of cytomegalovirus exposure and HLA in healthy donors. Study-wide results and limits: For cytomegalovirus status, the classifier reportedly gave diagnoses with high specificity and sensitivity. Common viral pathogens seemed, in a later analysis, to connect with several of the most significant clusters. It was approximately 160 TCR beta chains that were listed as cytomegalovirus-associated.

J gave up 7 bases and V 1 base, and 5 bases lay outside the gene matches. CDR1 and CDR2 (germline): SGDLS, YYNGEE. The CDR3 covers 15 residues. V gene TRBV9 combines with J gene TRBJ2-1, with 10 bases lining up with TRBD1. The origin of this receptor is a man younger than 40 in good health and CMV-seropositive. The source material was PBMCs. CDR3 protein: CASSVPGTGVNEQFF. In DNA, the CDR3 is TGTGCCAGCAGCGTACCCGGGACAGGGGTGAATGAGCAGTTCTTC.